Listed here is a single TCR beta chain. The sample is drawn from a study of patients and donors after allogeneic stem cell transplantation. The CDR3 contains 14 residues. Trimming removed 6 bases from V and 2 bases from J, with 14 bases in between. Germline values: CDR1 SNHLY, CDR2 FYNNEI. MiXCR, applied by TCRdb to the RT-PCR reads, yields one record per CDR3 protein. The repertoire includes about a million distinct CDR3 sequences, approximately 19% of them detected once, and about 6% sits in the top ten. The sample was blood, either unsorted or a sorted T cell fraction (not recorded which). The receptor comes from a human donor who was either an allogeneic HSCT recipient or a stem cell or donor lymphocyte infusion donor (not recorded which). It is not recorded whose cells these are; they may come from a transplant donor. The chain carries TRBV2 and TRBJ2-7; D unresolved. The CDR3 protein is CASSLLTGPYEQYF. For the CDR3, the DNA is TGTGCCAGCAGCCTCCTGACCGGCCCCTACGAGCAGTACTTC.